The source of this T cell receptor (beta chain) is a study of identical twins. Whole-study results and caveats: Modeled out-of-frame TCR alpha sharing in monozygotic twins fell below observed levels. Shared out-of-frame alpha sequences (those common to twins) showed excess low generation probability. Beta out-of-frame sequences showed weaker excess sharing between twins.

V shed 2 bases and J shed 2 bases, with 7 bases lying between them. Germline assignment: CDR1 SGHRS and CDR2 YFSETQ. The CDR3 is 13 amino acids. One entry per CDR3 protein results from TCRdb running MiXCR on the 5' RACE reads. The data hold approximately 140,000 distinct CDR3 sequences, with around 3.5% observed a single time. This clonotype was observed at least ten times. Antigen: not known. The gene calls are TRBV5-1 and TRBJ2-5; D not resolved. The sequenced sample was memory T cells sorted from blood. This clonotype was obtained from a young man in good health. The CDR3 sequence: CASSFGTQETQYF. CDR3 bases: TGCGCCAGCAGCTTCGGAACTCAAGAGACCCAGTACTTC.